The rows below give T cell receptor beta chains drawn from one sample of a study of shared clonotypes between healthy human individuals. TCRdb's table, derived via immunoSEQ multiplex PCR, lists solely in-frame clones and lacks some. This table has roughly 1,500,000 clones, 98% to 99% appearing once. Sequenced sample: naive CD4+ T cells sorted from blood. All receptors come from a young man in good health. The conserved cysteine and the conserved F or W are not part of the CDR3 here. The order of the fields is clone size, J gene, V gene, CDR3 protein. For some rows the clone size is stated as once, few or many, or as a class when expanded; others skip it.

- | TRBJ1-5 | TRBV18 | ASSPRTGKGDQPQH
- | TRBJ2-7 | TRBV5-1 | ASSDTGTSGSEYEQY
- | TRBJ2-7 | TRBV6-1 | ASSAGTTTAYEQY
- | TRBJ2-5 | TRBV28 | ASSPPGDYMGTQY
- | TRBJ2-1 | TRBV7-2 | ASSWLGSLGYNEQF
- | TRBJ2-7 | TRBV6-6 | ASSHGGGYEQY
- | TRBJ2-1 | TRBV7-9 | ASSLESAWEQF
- | TRBJ1-5 | TRBV9 | ASSENGAPGGNQPQH
- | TRBJ2-5 | TRBV4-1 | ASSQDLMGGRETQY
- | TRBJ2-2 | TRBV5-6 | ASSGLGTGELF
- | TRBJ2-1 | TRBV2 | ASSEYGTSGRWNEQF
- | TRBJ2-1 | TRBV7-6 | ASSLIIGLGTDNEQF
- | TRBJ2-7 | TRBV6-5 | ASSYTWTGNYEQY
- | TRBJ2-6 | TRBV28 | ASSRGVGANVLT
- | TRBJ2-7 | TRBV27 | ASSPRSSYEQY
- | TRBJ2-3 | TRBV7-9 | ASTSPGTSTDTQY
- | TRBJ2-3 | TRBV5-5 | ASSLVGVDTQY
- | TRBJ2-7 | TRBV5-1 | ASSLAGTGGNEQY
- | TRBJ1-2 | TRBV5-6 | ASTERQGSYGYT
- | TRBJ2-5 | TRBV6-1 | ASSEPAVWY
once | TRBJ2-5 | TRBV18 | ASSSGTGGWETQY
- | TRBJ2-7 | TRBV10-3 | AISVTGSPAYEQY
once | TRBJ1-1 | TRBV5-1 | ASSGQGTTEAF
- | TRBJ2-7 | TRBV10-3 | AISPGTGGDEQY
- | TRBJ2-7 | TRBV27 | ASSLLAGVDEQY
- | TRBJ1-1 | TRBV28 | ASSPTDVNTEAF
- | TRBJ2-7 | TRBV6-5 | ASRGVPGGLNEQY
- | TRBJ1-2 | TRBV7-2 | ASSLAGGSYT
- | TRBJ2-3 | TRBV5-4 | ASSLPTDSGTQY
- | TRBJ2-2 | TRBV5-4 | ASSGTSATGELF
- | TRBJ2-6 | TRBV29-1 | SVHSPVLT
once | TRBJ2-6 | TRBV9 | ASSADRGRMNSGANVLT
- | TRBJ2-2 | TRBV6-5 | ASSRRYDDTGELF
- | TRBJ2-5 | TRBV7-9 | ASSPQRESETQY
- | TRBJ2-3 | TRBV13 | ASSSSGTSGTDTQY
- | TRBJ2-1 | TRBV9 | ASSQIQGNEQF
- | TRBJ2-7 | TRBV2 | ASSRNPGPYEQY
- | TRBJ1-5 | TRBV28 | ASSSDSGSQPQH
- | TRBJ2-7 | TRBV28 | ASSVTGTGSHEQY
- | TRBJ2-1 | TRBV18 | ASSLSWGGNNEQF
- | TRBJ2-3 | TRBV6-5 | ARPTPGLDTDTQY
- | TRBJ2-7 | TRBV4-1 | ASSQEGYGRNEQY
- | TRBJ2-7 | TRBV6-6 | ASSSQGAGGSYEQY
- | TRBJ2-1 | TRBV2 | ASRLPGAPRHEQF
- | TRBJ2-7 | TRBV5-1 | ASSLLGSGASDEQY
- | TRBJ2-1 | TRBV6-6 | ASGENEQF
- | TRBJ2-7 | TRBV5-1 | ASSDLAGGNEQY
once | TRBJ1-5 | TRBV19 | ATSLQGNSNQPQH
- | TRBJ2-1 | TRBV7-2 | ASSLTSGRGDEQF
- | TRBJ2-7 | TRBV5-1 | ASSLDRGVSYSYEQY
few | TRBJ1-2 | TRBV5-5 | ASSFRSGANSGYGYT
- | TRBJ1-1 | TRBV7-2 | ASSLDSGGNTEAF
- | TRBJ2-3 | TRBV6-5 | ASSPPGDTQY
- | TRBJ1-1 | TRBV7-9 | ASTRVTEAF
- | TRBJ2-2 | TRBV5-4 | ASSSWGTGELF
- | TRBJ2-3 | TRBV11-2 | ATSGGTQY
- | TRBJ1-3 | TRBV5-1 | ASTADRAGNTIY
- | TRBJ2-7 | TRBV12-2 | ASRPSPGQGMYEQY